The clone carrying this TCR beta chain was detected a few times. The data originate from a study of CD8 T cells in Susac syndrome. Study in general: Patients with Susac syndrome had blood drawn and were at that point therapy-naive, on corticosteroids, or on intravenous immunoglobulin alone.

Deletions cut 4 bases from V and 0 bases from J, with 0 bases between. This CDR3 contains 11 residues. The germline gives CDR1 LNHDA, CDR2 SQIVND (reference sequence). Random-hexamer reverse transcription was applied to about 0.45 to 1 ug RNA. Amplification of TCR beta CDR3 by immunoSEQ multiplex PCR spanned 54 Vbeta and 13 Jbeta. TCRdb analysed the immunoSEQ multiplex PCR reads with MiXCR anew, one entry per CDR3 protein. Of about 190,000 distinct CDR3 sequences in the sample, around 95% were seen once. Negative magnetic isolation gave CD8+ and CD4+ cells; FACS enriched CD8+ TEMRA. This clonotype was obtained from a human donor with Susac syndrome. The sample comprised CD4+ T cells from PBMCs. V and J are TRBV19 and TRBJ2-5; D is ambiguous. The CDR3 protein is CASSNQETQYF. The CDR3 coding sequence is TGTGCCAGTAGTAACCAAGAGACCCAGTACTTC.